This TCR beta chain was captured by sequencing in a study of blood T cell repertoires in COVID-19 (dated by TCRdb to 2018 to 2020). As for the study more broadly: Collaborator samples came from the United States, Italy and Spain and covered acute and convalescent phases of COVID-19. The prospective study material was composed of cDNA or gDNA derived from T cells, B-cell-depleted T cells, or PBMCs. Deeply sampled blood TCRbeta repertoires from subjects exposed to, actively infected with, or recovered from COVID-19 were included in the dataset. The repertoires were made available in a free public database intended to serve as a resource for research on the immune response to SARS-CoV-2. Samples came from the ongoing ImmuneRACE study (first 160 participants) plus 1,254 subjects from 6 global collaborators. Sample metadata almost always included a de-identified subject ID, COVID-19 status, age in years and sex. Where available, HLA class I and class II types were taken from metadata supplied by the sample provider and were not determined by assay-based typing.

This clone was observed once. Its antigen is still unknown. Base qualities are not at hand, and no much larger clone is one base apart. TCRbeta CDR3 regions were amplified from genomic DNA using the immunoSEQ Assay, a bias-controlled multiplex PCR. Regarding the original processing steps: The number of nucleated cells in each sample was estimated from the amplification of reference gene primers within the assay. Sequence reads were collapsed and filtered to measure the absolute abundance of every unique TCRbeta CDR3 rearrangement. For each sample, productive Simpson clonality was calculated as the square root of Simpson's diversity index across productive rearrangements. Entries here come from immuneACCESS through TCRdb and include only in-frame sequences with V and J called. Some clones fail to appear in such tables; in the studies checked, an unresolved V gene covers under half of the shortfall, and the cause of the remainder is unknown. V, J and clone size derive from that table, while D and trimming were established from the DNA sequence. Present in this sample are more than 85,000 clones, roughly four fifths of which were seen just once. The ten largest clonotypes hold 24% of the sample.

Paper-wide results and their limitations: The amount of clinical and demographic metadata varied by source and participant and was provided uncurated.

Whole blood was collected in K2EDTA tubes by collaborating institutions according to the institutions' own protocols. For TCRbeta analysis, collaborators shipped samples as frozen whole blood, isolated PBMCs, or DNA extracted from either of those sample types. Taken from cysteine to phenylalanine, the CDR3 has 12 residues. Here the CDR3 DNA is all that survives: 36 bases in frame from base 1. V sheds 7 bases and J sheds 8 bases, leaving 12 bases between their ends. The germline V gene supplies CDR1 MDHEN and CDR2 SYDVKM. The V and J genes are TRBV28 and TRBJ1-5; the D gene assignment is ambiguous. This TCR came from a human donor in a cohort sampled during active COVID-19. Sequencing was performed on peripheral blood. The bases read TGTGCCAGCACCTCGACGGGTGAGCCCCAGCATTTT. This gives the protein CASTSTGEPQHF.